The source of this T cell receptor (beta chain) is a study of T cells in Graves' hyperthyroidism and ophthalmopathy. About the study: Peripheral blood was secured at the point of initial diagnosis, before any treatment.

CDR3 length: 15 residues. The germline V and J ends were trimmed by 2 bases and 2 bases, with 13 bases remaining between them. Germline V gene sequence: CDR1 MNHEY, CDR2 SVGEGT. Using RNA transcripts as the source, TCR beta CDR3 regions were amplified. The HTBI primer set was used in a first-round RT-PCR of the TCR CDR3. TCRdb reprocessed the multiplex PCR reads via MiXCR and lists one record per CDR3 protein. The sample carries hundreds of thousands of distinct CDR3 sequences, less than 25% recorded once. This clonotype was recorded many times. Exclusion followed for patients with uncontrolled infection, other autoimmune disease, pregnancy or lactation.

The chain couples TRBV6-2 or TRBV6-3 to TRBJ2-7, with unresolved D. The sample comprised blood. The clonotype comes from a man in his thirties or forties with Graves' ophthalmopathy. In DNA form, the CDR3 reads TGTGCCAGCAGTTACAGCCTCATCCCTCCCTACGAGCAGTACTTC. Amino acid sequence: CASSYSLIPPYEQYF.